These 13 T cell receptor beta chains were sequenced from one sample in a study of yellow fever vaccine responses in identical twins. TCRdb analysed the RT-PCR reads with MiXCR anew, one entry per CDR3 protein. This sample has roughly 18,000 distinct CDR3 sequences, with approximately 60% found just once. The sequencing here drew on T cells from blood (PBMCs), unsorted or a sorted subset (not recorded which), taken before or after yellow fever vaccination (not recorded which). These receptors all come from a woman aged 18-35 years who received the yellow fever vaccine.

The V call is TRBV29-1, the J call TRBJ2-1; 12 bases match TRBD2. The CDR3 length is 18 residues. Germline V gene data show CDR1 as SQVTM and CDR2 as ANQGSEA. V shed 4 bases and J 0 bases; nucleotides not matched to a gene: 10. The CDR3: CSVAGGLAGGSSYNEQFF. The CDR3 DNA reads as TGCAGCGTTGCAGGGGGACTAGCGGGTGGGAGCTCCTACAATGAGCAGTTCTTC.

This chain uses TRBV29-1 with TRBJ2-2; possibly TRBD1 for D (5 bases). The CDR3 extends over 11 amino acids. Germline values: CDR1 SQVTM, CDR2 ANQGSEA. The V end lost 8 bases, the J end lost 5 bases, and 9 bases lay between the germline ends. The DNA of the CDR3 is TGCAGCACCAGGGATACCGGGGAGCTGTTTTTT. It encodes CSTRDTGELFF.

This clonotype came up a few times. The chain carries TRBV11-1 and TRBJ1-6; possible D gene TRBD1, 5 bases. Per the germline V gene, CDR1 is SGHAT and CDR2 is FQDESV (reference sequence). CDR3 length: 14 residues. V was shortened by 3 bases and J by 7 bases, with 10 bases between the two germline ends. CDR3 sequence: CASSFTGRNSPLHF. The CDR3 bases are TGTGCCAGCAGCTTCACAGGTCGGAATTCACCCCTCCACTTT.

The chain has TRBV10-1 and TRBJ2-7; 7 bases agree with TRBD2. Germline V lookup: CDR1 WNHNN, CDR2 SYGVQD (reference sequence). Trimming at V came to 0 bases and at J to 4 bases, leaving 9 bases not matched to a gene. This CDR3 is built from 16 residues. The CDR3 reads CASSESGERGRYEQYF. DNA for the CDR3: TGCGCCAGCAGTGAGTCCGGGGAGCGGGGTAGGTACGAGCAGTACTTC.

A remark on this clonotype: A read error may produce the germline difference seen at one junction end. The rearrangement uses TRBV28 and TRBJ2-7, with 8 bases matching TRBD1. CDR1 MDHEN and CDR2 SYDVKM come from the germline V gene. The CDR3 loop spans 12 amino acids. For the CDR3, the DNA is TGTGCCAGCAGTCGACAGGGGTTGACTATCTTCTTC. This translates into CASSRQGLTIFF.

The chain employs TRBV11-1 and TRBJ2-1; D not certain. Trimming pared 0 bases from V and 10 bases from J, leaving 10 bases between. The CDR3 extends over 13 amino acids. Looked up from germline, CDR1 is SGHAT and CDR2 is FQDESV (reference sequence). CDR3 amino acids: CASSLAGAIEQFF. The CDR3 coding sequence is TGTGCCAGCAGCTTAGCCGGAGCAATAGAGCAGTTCTTC.

The sample holds one count of this clonotype. The chain uses TRBV20-1 and TRBJ1-6; D perhaps matches TRBD1 (5 bases). Trimming removed 6 bases at V and 8 bases at J, with 8 bases between. The germline V gene has CDR1 DFQATT and CDR2 SNEGSKA (reference sequence). This CDR3 spans 11 amino acids. The CDR3 DNA sequence: TGCAGTGCGCAGGGAGATTCACCCCTCCACTTT. Translated, it gives CSAQGDSPLHF.

The V call is TRBV7-9, the J call TRBJ1-1; maybe TRBD1 (6 bases). Germline CDR1 reads SEHNR; CDR2 reads FQNEAQ (reference sequence). Trimming shortened V by 3 bases and J by 5 bases, and 13 bases separated the two germline ends. CDR3 length equals 14 residues. This CDR3 reads CASSFTTGWTEAFF. The CDR3 nucleotides are TGTGCCAGCAGCTTTACGACAGGTTGGACTGAAGCTTTCTTT.

This clonotype occurred a few times. This chain connects TRBV5-1 to TRBJ2-2, with D maybe TRBD1 (5 bases). Trimming stripped 5 bases from V and 6 bases from J, with 17 bases between. Germline CDR1 reads SGHRS; CDR2 reads YFSETQ. The CDR3 has 15 amino acids. CDR3 nucleotide sequence: TGCGCCAGCAGTTCCTCGGACACCTCCCCCGGGGAGCTGTTTTTT. Amino acids: CASSSSDTSPGELFF.

This clonotype was seen more than once but under ten times. This rearrangement joins TRBV7-9 to TRBJ1-1, with D unclear. V shed 5 bases and J shed 1 base, with 11 bases lying between them. This CDR3 region has 14 residues. The germline V gene has CDR1 SEHNR and CDR2 FQNEAQ (reference sequence). The CDR3 loop reads CASSPSQKNTEAFF. The DNA for the CDR3 is TGTGCCAGCAGCCCGTCACAGAAGAACACTGAAGCTTTCTTT.

The V call is TRBV6-1, the J call TRBJ1-1, with 9 bases lining up with TRBD1. The V and J ends lost 9 bases and 0 bases, in that order; junction bases with no gene match: 11. Germline loops: CDR1 MNHNS, CDR2 SASEGT. This CDR3 comprises 16 residues. The CDR3 region has the DNA TGTGCCAGTCTACCGGGACAGGGTTTCATGAACACTGAAGCTTTCTTT. Translation gives CASLPGQGFMNTEAFF.

This clonotype was counted only a few times. V usage is TRBV18 and J usage is TRBJ2-3, with D possibly matching TRBD2 (5 bases). Trimming removed 3 bases at V and 2 bases at J, with 9 bases between. CDR3 length equals 14 residues. The germline CDR1 and CDR2 sequences are KGHSH and LQKENI. Here the CDR3 reads CASSPTGSTDTQYF. The CDR3 region has the DNA TGTGCCAGCTCACCTACGGGGTCCACAGATACGCAGTATTTT.

V and J are TRBV13 and TRBJ1-1; D is possibly TRBD1 (6 bases). V was pared by 3 bases and J by 0 bases, with 11 bases between. The CDR3 length is 15 residues. Germline V gene sequence: CDR1 PRHDT, CDR2 FYEKMQ (reference sequence). The CDR3 nucleotides are TGTGCCAGCAGCTTCCGGACAGAGATGAACACTGAAGCTTTCTTT. The encoded protein is CASSFRTEMNTEAFF.